This T cell receptor beta chain is drawn from a study of OX40 agonist ivuxolimab in advanced cancers. Study in general: Aged about 23 to 80 with a mean of approximately 60 years, they were 75% to 85% male.

Method: immunoSEQ multiplex PCR; TCRdb's copy keeps in-frame clones and lacks some. The data show over 50,000 clones, roughly 83% seen once. The CDR3 spans 13 residues. V lost 3 bases and J lost 6, with 9 bases in between. Germline CDR1 reads MNHNS; CDR2 reads SASEGT. The chain links TRBV6-1 to TRBJ1-5; the D gene is possibly TRBD1 (5 bases). The source material was CD4+ or CD8+ T cells sorted from blood, sampled in a trial of the OX40 agonist ivuxolimab. The source is an adult with an advanced solid tumor such as melanoma, head and neck, liver or kidney cancer. For the CDR3, the DNA is TGTGCCAGCAGTGACGTCGGGGGTCAGCCCCAGCATTTT. Translated: CASSDVGGQPQHF.